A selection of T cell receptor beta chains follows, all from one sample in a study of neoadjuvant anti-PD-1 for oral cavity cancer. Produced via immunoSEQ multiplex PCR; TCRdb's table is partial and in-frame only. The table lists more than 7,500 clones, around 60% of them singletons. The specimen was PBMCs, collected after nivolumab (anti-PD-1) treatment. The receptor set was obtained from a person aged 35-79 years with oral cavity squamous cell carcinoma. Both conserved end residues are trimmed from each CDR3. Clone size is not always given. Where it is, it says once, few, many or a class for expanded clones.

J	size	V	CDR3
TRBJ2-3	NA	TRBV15	ATSLGGAGTDTQY
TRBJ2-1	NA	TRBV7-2	ASSLAVAPYNEQF
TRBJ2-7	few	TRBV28	ASRSGQQRISDEQY
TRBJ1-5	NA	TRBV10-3	AISEVSNQPQH
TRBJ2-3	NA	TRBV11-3	ASSLKQRDTQY
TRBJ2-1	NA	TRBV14	ASSRTSGGADEQF
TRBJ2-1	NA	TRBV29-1	SVGLAGNEQF
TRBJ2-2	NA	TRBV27	ASSPTTGDTGELF
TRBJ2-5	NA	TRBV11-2	ASSRGGALRKETQY
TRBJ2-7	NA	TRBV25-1	ASSGVRVTGLYEQY
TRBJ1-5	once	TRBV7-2	ASSLVRGNQPQH
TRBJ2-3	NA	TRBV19	ASSIIAGGLDTQY
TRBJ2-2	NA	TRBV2	ASKGLVNTGELF
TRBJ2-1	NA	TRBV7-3	ASSFGLAGSNEQF
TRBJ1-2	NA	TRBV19	ASSSGPRGNYGYT
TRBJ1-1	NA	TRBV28	ASSLGSQGTEAF
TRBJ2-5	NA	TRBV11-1	ASSLGLLQETQY
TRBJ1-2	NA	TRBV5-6	ASSLWQVRYGYT
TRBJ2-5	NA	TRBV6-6	ASSPPGSAETQY
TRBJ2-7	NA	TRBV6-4	ASPRAEQY
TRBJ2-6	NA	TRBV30	AWSVQEGSGANVLT
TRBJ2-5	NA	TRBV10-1	ASSESRAETQY
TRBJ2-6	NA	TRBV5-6	ASSLDPRVRTGANVLT
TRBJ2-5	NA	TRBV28	ASSLGLAGTQETQY
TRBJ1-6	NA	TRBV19	ASSELAASNSPLH
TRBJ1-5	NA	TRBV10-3	AISESENQPQH
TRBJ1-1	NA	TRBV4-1	ASSQDRGWRTEAF
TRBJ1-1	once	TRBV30	AWSPGQGGTQAF
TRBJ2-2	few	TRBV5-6	ASSSLPDSTGELF
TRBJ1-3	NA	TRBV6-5	ASRSEPGAGNTIY
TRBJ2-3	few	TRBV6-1	ASRMMERVADTQY
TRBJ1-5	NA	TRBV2	ASSETENSNQPQH
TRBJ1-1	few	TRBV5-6	ASSPGGYTEAF
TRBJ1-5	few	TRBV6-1	ASSEDRVRQPQH
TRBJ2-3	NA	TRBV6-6	ASVGTSLYTQY
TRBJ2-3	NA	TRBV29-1	SVEDSNRIDTQY
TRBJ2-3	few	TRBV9	ASSDPGGSADTQY
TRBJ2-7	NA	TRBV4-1	ASSQVLTQTYEQY
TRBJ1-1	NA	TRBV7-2	ASSPNPGFNTEAF
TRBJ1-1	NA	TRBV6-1	ASSAGGYTEAF
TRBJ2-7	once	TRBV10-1	ASSENSGTGGNEQY
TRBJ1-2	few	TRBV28	ASSSPGTGKDYGYT
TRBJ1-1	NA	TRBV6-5	ASGPGYTEAF
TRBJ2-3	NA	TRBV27	ASRYRGGEDTQY
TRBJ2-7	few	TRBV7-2	ASTLGNLGYEQY
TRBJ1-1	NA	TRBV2	ASSDRVRGTEAF
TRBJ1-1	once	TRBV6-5	ASSYWPGRSNTEAF
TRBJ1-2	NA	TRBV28	ASSIPRAGGYGYT
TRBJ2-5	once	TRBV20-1	SAQPQETQY
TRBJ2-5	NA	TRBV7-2	ASSFWGRPGTHQETQY
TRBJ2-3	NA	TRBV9	ASSVATSGGIATDTQY
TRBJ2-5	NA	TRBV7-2	ASSFVGGPQETQY
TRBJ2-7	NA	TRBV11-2	ASSLGADEQY
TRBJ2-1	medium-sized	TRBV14	ASSPFMLTYNEQF
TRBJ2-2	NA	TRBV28	ASSPGKGVPGELF